There are a few counts of the clone carrying this T cell receptor beta chain. This record belongs to a study of CD8 T cells in ankylosing spondylitis. Each CDR3 protein gets one entry after TCRdb re-called the 5' RACE reads with MiXCR. The data contain around 300,000 distinct CDR3 sequences, under 15% of them singletons. V lost 0 bases to trimming and J lost 4 bases, with 11 bases between them. The CDR3 extends over 14 amino acids. Per the germline V gene, CDR1 is SGHRS and CDR2 is YFSETQ. This sequence originates from a male donor with ankylosing spondylitis or in good health (not recorded which). Material for sequencing was blood, either unsorted or a sorted T cell fraction (not recorded which). This chain uses TRBV5-1 with TRBJ2-7; D is ambiguous. The CDR3, as DNA: TGCGCCAGCAGCTTGGGGGGTAGAGCTTACGAGCAGTACTTC. It specifies CASSLGGRAYEQYF.